Below are 22 T cell receptor beta chains sequenced from a single sample in a study of blood T cell repertoires in COVID-19. Using immunoSEQ multiplex PCR, the repertoire was profiled, and TCRdb retains in-frame clones only, with some absent. The sample includes around 190,000 clones, around 80% of them seen just once. Sequencing was performed on peripheral blood. These receptors were obtained from a man in his sixties with acute or convalescent COVID-19.

This clone was observed a handful of times. The chain uses TRBV6-5 and TRBJ2-1; TRBD2 agrees at 13 bases. Trimming removed 7 bases from V and 8 bases from J; junction bases left unmatched: 8. CDR3 length: 15 amino acids. The V gene's germline CDR1 is MNHEY and CDR2 SVGAGI. Here the CDR3 DNA reads TGTGCCAGCACCAGGACTAGCGGGAGTTACCATGAGCAGTTCTTC. It specifies CASTRTSGSYHEQFF.

This chain joins TRBV4-2 and TRBJ2-2; tentatively, D is TRBD2 (5 bases). This CDR3 region has 16 residues. The V end was cut by 1 base, the J end by 10 bases, with 19 bases between. Germline V CDR1 and CDR2: LGHNA, YNFKEQ. The CDR3 bases are TGTGCCAGCAGCCAAGGGCCTGCGACTACCACCCAGGAGCTGTTTTTT. Amino acids: CASSQGPATTTQELFF.

The CDR3 DNA reads as TGTGCCAGTAGTATAGATTTCCTGAACCCCGGGGGAGAGACCCAGTACTTC. Translating it yields CASSIDFLNPGGETQYF. The gene calls are TRBV19 and TRBJ2-5; a weak D match, TRBD2 (6 bases). The CDR3 covers 17 residues. The germline V and J ends were trimmed by 0 bases and 4 bases, with 18 bases remaining between them. CDR1 is LNHDA and CDR2 is SQIVND in the germline V gene (reference sequence).

The chain employs TRBV24-1 and TRBJ2-3; maybe TRBD1 (6 bases). The CDR3 is 13 amino acids. Per germline, CDR1 KGHDR and CDR2 SFDVKD. V was pared by 9 bases and J by 1 base, with 10 bases between. The CDR3 sequence is CATERQGTDTQYF. CDR3 bases: TGTGCCACCGAGAGACAGGGCACAGATACGCAGTATTTT.

This clone was found once. This sequence joins TRBV5-6 and TRBJ2-3, with TRBD2 as a possible D gene (5 bases). The germline V gene has CDR1 SGHDT and CDR2 YYEEEE. V lost 3 bases and J 2 bases, leaving 10 bases between the germline ends. The CDR3 covers 14 residues. CDR3 bases: TGTGCCAGCAGCTCATGGAGGAACACAGATACGCAGTATTTT. This sequence encodes CASSSWRNTDTQYF.

The rearrangement uses TRBV18 and TRBJ1-6, with D unresolved. Germline V gives CDR1 KGHSH, CDR2 LQKENI. Trimming pared 2 bases from V and 8 bases from J, leaving 7 bases between. The CDR3 is made up of 13 amino acids. CDR3 amino acids: CASSPNGDSPLHF. CDR3 coding DNA: TGTGCCAGCTCACCAAACGGGGATTCACCCCTCCACTTT.

This clone was counted once. The chain employs TRBV4-3 and TRBJ1-1; D not resolved. Trimming took off 0 bases at V and 1 base at J, with 12 bases between the two ends. This CDR3 region has 16 residues. In germline, CDR1 is LGHNA, CDR2 YSLEER. CDR3 sequence reads: CASSQDIYGKNTEAFF. CDR3 in DNA: TGCGCCAGCAGCCAAGATATTTACGGGAAGAACACTGAAGCTTTCTTT.

The chain links TRBV27 to TRBJ1-4; no reliable D call. The CDR3 is made up of 15 amino acids. V was trimmed by 3 bases and J by 3 bases, leaving 11 bases between them. Germline loops: CDR1 MNHEY, CDR2 SMNVEV (reference sequence). The CDR3 DNA is TGTGCCAGCAGTTTGCGCGGCTACTCTAATGAAAAACTGTTTTTT. This encodes CASSLRGYSNEKLFF.

In its sample, this clone was seen once. The V gene is TRBV4-3, the J gene TRBJ2-2; D is uncertain. V dropped 1 base and J dropped 6 bases, with 12 bases sitting between them. The CDR3 is 15 amino acids. Germline CDR1 LGHNA, CDR2 YSLEER. The chain's CDR3 is CASSQVSTVAGELFF. The CDR3, as DNA: TGCGCCAGCAGCCAAGTTAGTACTGTAGCCGGGGAGCTGTTTTTT.

The V gene is TRBV9, the J gene TRBJ1-2, with no clear D. CDR3 length: 14 amino acids. V was cut by 4 bases and J by 5 bases, with 15 bases left in between. Germline CDR1 and CDR2: SGDLS and YYNGEE. Here the CDR3 reads CASSPQRDRYGYTF. The CDR3 DNA is TGTGCCAGCAGCCCACAACGGGATCGTTATGGCTACACCTTC.

This chain uses TRBV18 with TRBJ1-2; 10 bases are shared with TRBD1. The CDR3 length is 14 residues. Germline assignment: CDR1 KGHSH and CDR2 LQKENI. After removal of 3 bases from V and 7 bases from J, the junction contained 5 bases not matched to a gene. CDR3 in DNA: TGTGCCAGCTCACCGGACAGGGGGGGTAGTGGCTACACCTTC. Amino acids: CASSPDRGGSGYTF.

The rearrangement uses TRBV5-1 and TRBJ2-7, with 9 bases aligning to TRBD2. Trimming cost V 3 bases and J 6 bases; bases outside gene matches: 10. Looked up from germline, CDR1 is SGHRS and CDR2 is YFSETQ. The CDR3 is 15 residues long. This CDR3 reads CASSSPSGAILEQYF. The DNA for the CDR3 is TGCGCCAGCAGCTCACCTAGCGGGGCTATCCTCGAGCAGTACTTC.

CDR3 region: CASVEGAGTDTQYF. Here the CDR3 DNA reads TGTGCCAGCGTTGAGGGGGCGGGCACAGATACGCAGTATTTT. V and J are TRBV6-5 and TRBJ2-3, with 7 bases lining up with TRBD1. CDR3 size: 14 residues. With V trimmed by 8 bases and J by 1 base, 6 bases remained unmatched. Germline V gene lookup returns CDR1 MNHEY and CDR2 SVGAGI.

This clone is a singleton in its sample. The chain joins TRBV6-5 to TRBJ2-2, with D perhaps TRBD1 (5 bases). The CDR3 extends over 15 amino acids. Trimming took off 6 bases at V and 2 bases at J, with 13 bases between the two ends. Germline values: CDR1 MNHEY, CDR2 SVGAGI. The DNA for the CDR3 is TGTGCCAGCAGAACCCTAGGGGTCAACACCGGGGAGCTGTTTTTT. Translated: CASRTLGVNTGELFF.

J is TRBJ2-7 and V is TRBV29-1; 9 positions agree with TRBD1. J gave up 10 bases and V 3 bases, and 13 bases lay outside the gene matches. This CDR3 comprises 14 residues. The V gene's germline CDR1 is SQVTM and CDR2 ANQGSEA. The CDR3 reads CSVETGQGARYQYF. The CDR3 DNA reads as TGCAGCGTTGAGACGGGACAGGGAGCACGGTATCAGTACTTC.

The J gene is TRBJ2-7, the V gene TRBV5-1, with 7 bases lining up with TRBD1. Germline CDR1 reads SGHRS; CDR2 reads YFSETQ. V lost 3 bases to trimming and J lost 3 bases; unmatched junction nucleotides: 3. CDR3 length equals 13 residues. CDR3: CASSSGQYYEQYF. The CDR3 DNA reads TGCGCCAGCAGCTCGGGACAGTACTACGAGCAGTACTTC.

The chain is built from TRBV6-5 and TRBJ1-1; D may be TRBD1 (5 bases). The germline V gene has CDR1 MNHEY and CDR2 SVGAGI. Trimming took 5 bases from V and 5 from J, leaving 12 bases between them. The CDR3 is made up of 13 amino acids. As DNA, the CDR3 is TGTGCCAGCAGTAGGTGGGGGGGGACTGAAGCTTTCTTT. This codes for CASSRWGGTEAFF.

The chain uses TRBV5-6 and TRBJ1-2; maybe TRBD1 (6 bases). Germline CDR1 is SGHDT and CDR2 is YYEEEE. Trimming cost V 0 bases and J 5 bases, with 14 bases left between them. This CDR3 comprises 15 residues. The CDR3 here is CASSLARYRGYGYTF. CDR3 coding DNA: TGTGCCAGCAGCTTGGCAAGGTATAGGGGGTATGGCTACACCTTC.

The J gene is TRBJ2-1, the V gene TRBV5-1, with 10 bases that match TRBD1. V lost 7 bases to trimming and J lost 6 bases; unmatched junction nucleotides: 13. Germline CDR1 and CDR2: SGHRS and YFSETQ. The CDR3 has 16 amino acids. This CDR3 reads CASSVLTGGLGNEQFF. The CDR3 nucleotides are TGCGCCAGCTCGGTACTGACAGGGGGCCTGGGCAATGAGCAGTTCTTC.

This chain joins TRBV6-5 and TRBJ2-7, with D possibly TRBD1 on 8 matching bases. V lost 4 bases to trimming and J lost 4 bases, with 14 bases between them. The CDR3 length is 14 residues. CDR1 MNHEY and CDR2 SVGAGI come from the germline V gene. The CDR3 DNA reads TGTGCCAGCAGTTCAACAGGGGGGGGGTACGAGCAGTACTTC. Amino acids: CASSSTGGGYEQYF.

The chain joins TRBV12-3 or TRBV12-4 to TRBJ2-1; D perhaps matches TRBD2 (6 bases). V shed 6 bases and J shed 5 bases, with 11 bases lying between them. The CDR3 sequence is 13 residues long. CDR3 nucleotide sequence: TGTGCCAGCAGCGGGACTTTGGACAATGAGCAGTTCTTC. This codes for CASSGTLDNEQFF.

The V call is TRBV6-2 or TRBV6-3, the J call TRBJ2-7; D uncertain. The germline CDR1 and CDR2 sequences are MNHEY and SVGEGT. The V end lost 4 bases, the J end lost 2 bases, and 9 bases lay between the germline ends. The CDR3 runs 13 residues. CDR3 residues: CASSSIQTYEQYF. CDR3 coding DNA: TGTGCCAGCAGTTCTATACAGACCTACGAGCAGTACTTC.